This TCR beta chain was captured by sequencing in a study of cytomegalovirus exposure and HLA in healthy donors. In the PCR, 60 Vbeta and 13 Jbeta primers were used. Some clones are missing from TCRdb's copy, which holds only in-frame ones; the method was immunoSEQ multiplex PCR. The top ten hold approximately 1.2% of the sample, which has roughly 170,000 clones, more than 65% seen once. Trimming removed 3 bases from V and 0 bases from J; junction bases left unmatched: 1. CDR1 SGHRS and CDR2 YFSETQ come from the germline V gene. The CDR3 runs 14 residues. The chain carries TRBV5-1 and TRBJ2-7, with 9 bases identical to TRBD1. The clonotype comes from a girl aged 2-9 years in good health and CMV-seropositive. Sequencing was performed on PBMCs. The CDR3 protein is CASSWDRDSYEQYF. The DNA for the CDR3 is TGCGCCAGCAGCTGGGACAGGGACTCCTACGAGCAGTACTTC. The variable domain in full, with the rest retrieved from reference TRBV5-1 and TRBJ2-7, is KAGVTQTPRYLIKTRGQQVTLSCSPISGHRSVSWYQQTPGQGLQFLFEYFSETQRNKGNFPGRFSGRQFSNSRSEMNVSTLELGDSALYLCASSWDRDSYEQYFGPGTRLTVT.